Each of the 18 T cell receptor beta chains below was sequenced from the same sample in a study of control samples from healthy donors and cancer patients. Assay used: immunoSEQ multiplex PCR; TCRdb lists only in-frame clones, some missing. Of 50,000 or so clones listed, around 90% were seen once; the top ten hold more than 3.5%. Sample: blood. The receptors come from a man aged 45 to 65 in good health.

J is TRBJ1-2 and V is TRBV6-6; D perhaps matches TRBD1 (6 bases). The germline gives CDR1 MNHNY, CDR2 SVGAGI (reference sequence). V gave up 8 bases and J gave up 7 bases, with 17 bases separating them. The CDR3 loop spans 13 amino acids. CDR3 in amino acids: CASLGQPTRGYTF. The DNA of the CDR3 is TGTGCCAGCCTTGGACAGCCCACCCGTGGCTACACCTTC.

The V and J genes are TRBV24-1 and TRBJ1-1; D unresolved. The V and J ends lost 10 bases and 1 base respectively, with 12 bases between them. The CDR3 sequence is 13 residues long. Germline V gene sequence: CDR1 KGHDR, CDR2 SFDVKD. The CDR3 DNA follows: TGTGCCACTAGATCCCAACAGAACACTGAAGCTTTCTTT. It codes for CATRSQQNTEAFF.

The chain joins TRBV19 to TRBJ2-1; TRBD2 matches at 8 bases. Germline V CDR1 and CDR2: LNHDA, SQIVND (reference sequence). The ends lost 3 bases at V and 6 bases at J; junction bases unmatched: 4. The CDR3 is 14 amino acids. The CDR3 reads CASSIGLARNEQFF. The DNA of the CDR3 is TGTGCCAGTAGTATCGGACTAGCCCGCAATGAGCAGTTCTTC.

V gene TRBV2 combines with J gene TRBJ1-2, with 7 bases lining up with TRBD1. The CDR3 extends over 15 amino acids. Germline trimming cut 5 bases from V and 4 bases from J; bases unmatched to any gene: 10. Germline V gives CDR1 SNHLY, CDR2 FYNNEI. The CDR3 nucleotides read TGTGCCAGCAGTAAAAGTGGGGACAGTACCTATGGCTACACCTTC. It translates to CASSKSGDSTYGYTF.

This clone was seen a handful of times. J is TRBJ2-3 and V is TRBV29-1, with a possible D match to TRBD2 (5 bases). Germline V gene data show CDR1 as SQVTM and CDR2 as ANQGSEA. Trimming stripped 3 bases from V and 5 bases from J, with 9 bases between. This CDR3 has 12 residues. CDR3 region: CSVESSQDTQYF. Here the CDR3 DNA reads TGCAGCGTTGAGTCTAGCCAAGATACGCAGTATTTT.

This clone was picked up one time. This chain joins TRBV11-1 and TRBJ2-3; TRBD2 matches 9 bases. From germline, CDR1 is SGHAT and CDR2 FQDESV (reference sequence). Losses at the gene ends were 2 bases for V and 6 bases for J; bases not matched to a gene: 9. This CDR3 comprises 16 residues. CDR3 loop: CASSLRGREGRDTQYF. CDR3 DNA: TGTGCCAGCAGCTTAAGGGGGCGGGAGGGCCGTGATACGCAGTATTTT.

This chain uses TRBV6-5 with TRBJ2-1, with 10 bases aligning to TRBD1. Germline CDR1 reads MNHEY; CDR2 reads SVGAGI. This CDR3 spans 15 amino acids. The V gene end was trimmed by 5 bases and the J gene end by 4 bases; junction bases not matched to a gene: 5. The CDR3 here is CASSIDRGLYNEQFF. The CDR3 nucleotides are TGTGCCAGCAGTATAGACAGGGGGCTGTACAATGAGCAGTTCTTC.

CDR3 sequence reads: CASSLAPRRTALLDTQYF. For the CDR3, the DNA is TGTGCCAGCAGCTTGGCCCCGAGACGGACGGCCCTCCTGGATACGCAGTATTTT. V and J are TRBV5-4 and TRBJ2-3; no clear D gene. Trimming pared 0 bases from V and 6 bases from J, leaving 23 bases between. Germline CDR1 SGHNT, CDR2 YYREEE (reference sequence). This CDR3 contains 18 residues.

The rearrangement joins TRBV28 to TRBJ2-2, with a possible D match to TRBD2 (5 bases). Trimming took off 6 bases at V and 5 bases at J, with 16 bases between the two ends. Germline V gives CDR1 MDHEN, CDR2 SYDVKM. This CDR3 comprises 15 residues. The CDR3 DNA follows: TGTGCCAGCAGCCTAGCCTGGACCCGAACCGGGGAGCTGTTTTTT. This encodes CASSLAWTRTGELFF.

The V call is TRBV27, the J call TRBJ2-1; tentatively, D is TRBD1 (5 bases). V was clipped by 3 bases and J by 5 bases, with 11 bases between them. The germline gives CDR1 MNHEY, CDR2 SMNVEV (reference sequence). CDR3 size: 14 residues. The CDR3 DNA follows: TGTGCCAGCAGTTTGCAGGGCCCGCACAATGAGCAGTTCTTC. It codes for CASSLQGPHNEQFF.

The chain uses TRBV15 and TRBJ1-2; D unresolved. V was clipped by 3 bases and J by 0 bases, with 11 bases between them. CDR3 length: 15 amino acids. The germline gives CDR1 LNHNV, CDR2 YYDKDF (reference sequence). The CDR3 DNA reads TGTGCCACCAGCAGGGGCAGGTTAGCTAACTATGGCTACACCTTC. Amino acid sequence: CATSRGRLANYGYTF.

The chain joins TRBV7-2 to TRBJ2-7; no firm D call. Trimming removed 3 bases at V and 3 bases at J, with 18 bases between. The germline V gene has CDR1 SGHTA and CDR2 FQGNSA. The CDR3 sequence is 16 residues long. The CDR3 region is CASSFIWETRDYEQYF. The CDR3, as DNA: TGTGCCAGCAGCTTCATTTGGGAAACCCGCGACTACGAGCAGTACTTC.

The rearrangement uses TRBV2 and TRBJ2-3; weak D call: TRBD2 (5 bases). The V end lost 1 base, the J end lost 5 bases, and 16 bases lay between the germline ends. The CDR3 is 16 amino acids. CDR1 and CDR2 (germline): SNHLY, FYNNEI. CDR3 coding DNA: TGTGCCAGCAGTGAAGGTGGAGGCCTCGGCGTAGATACGCAGTATTTT. Amino acids: CASSEGGGLGVDTQYF.

The chain combines TRBV27 with TRBJ1-1; 9 bases are shared with TRBD1. CDR3 size: 14 residues. With V trimmed by 5 bases and J by 5 bases, 6 bases remained unmatched. CDR1 is MNHEY, CDR2 SMNVEV, per germline (reference sequence). CDR3 DNA sequence: TGTGCCAGCAGTCTATACAGGGGGCATACTGAAGCTTTCTTT. Its protein is CASSLYRGHTEAFF.

This clone was observed once. J is TRBJ2-5 and V is TRBV24-1; no clear D gene. The CDR3 contains 16 residues. Germline CDR1 reads KGHDR; CDR2 reads SFDVKD. Trimming shortened V by 5 bases and J by 2 bases, and 17 bases separated the two germline ends. In nucleotides, the CDR3 is TGTGCCACCAGTGCCCCCTACGATTTCCCTCAAGAGACCCAGTACTTC. Its translation: CATSAPYDFPQETQYF.

The chain joins TRBV11-3 to TRBJ2-1, with 12 bases that match TRBD2. This CDR3 region has 15 residues. Trimming cost V 1 base and J 9 bases; bases outside gene matches: 4. CDR1 and CDR2 from the germline V gene are SGHNT and YENEEA. Here the CDR3 DNA reads TGTGCCAGCAGCTTAGGACTAGCGGGAGAGGTTGAGCAGTTCTTC. This sequence encodes CASSLGLAGEVEQFF.

The chain is built from TRBV11-3 and TRBJ2-7, with 9 bases that match TRBD1. The V gene's germline CDR1 is SGHNT and CDR2 YENEEA. The CDR3 sequence is 15 residues long. V lost 5 bases to trimming and J lost 3 bases; unmatched junction nucleotides: 8. The CDR3 protein is CASSPSPGQGYEQYF. DNA of the CDR3: TGTGCCAGCAGCCCCAGCCCGGGACAGGGCTACGAGCAGTACTTC.

This clone was seen only once. The chain links TRBV25-1 to TRBJ2-3; 10 positions match TRBD1. V shed 2 bases and J 9 bases; nucleotides not matched to a gene: 8. Per the germline V gene, CDR1 is MGHDK and CDR2 is SYGVNS. The CDR3 sequence is 15 residues long. This CDR3 reads CASSEDRGLKGTQYF. The DNA for the CDR3 is TGTGCCAGCAGTGAAGACAGGGGGCTGAAGGGGACGCAGTATTTT.